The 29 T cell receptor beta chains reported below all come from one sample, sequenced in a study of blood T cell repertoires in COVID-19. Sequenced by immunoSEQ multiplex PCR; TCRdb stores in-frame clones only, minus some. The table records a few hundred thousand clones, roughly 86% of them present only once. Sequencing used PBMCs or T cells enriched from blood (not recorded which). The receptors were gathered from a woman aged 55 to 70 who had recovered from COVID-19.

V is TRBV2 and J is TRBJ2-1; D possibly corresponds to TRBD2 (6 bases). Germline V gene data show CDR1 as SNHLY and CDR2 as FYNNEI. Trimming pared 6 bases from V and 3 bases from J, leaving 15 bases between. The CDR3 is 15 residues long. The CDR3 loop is CASSPSEGSYNEQFF. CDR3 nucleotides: TGTGCCAGCAGCCCCTCGGAGGGCAGCTACAATGAGCAGTTCTTC.

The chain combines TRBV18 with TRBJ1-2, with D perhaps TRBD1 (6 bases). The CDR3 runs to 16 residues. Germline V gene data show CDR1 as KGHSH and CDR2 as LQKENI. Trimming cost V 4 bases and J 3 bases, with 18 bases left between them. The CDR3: CASSRSAGEGDYGYTF. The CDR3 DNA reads TGTGCCAGCTCACGGTCCGCAGGGGAGGGGGACTATGGCTACACCTTC. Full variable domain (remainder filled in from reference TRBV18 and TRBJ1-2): NAGVMQNPRHLVRRRGQEARLRCSPMKGHSHVYWYRQLPEEGLKFMVYLQKENIIDESGMPKERFSAEFPKEGPSILRIQQVVRGDSAAYFCASSRSAGEGDYGYTFGSGTRLTVV.

The CDR3 nucleotides are TGTGCCAGCAGCTTATCCTCCTCGAACACCGGGGAGCTGTTTTTT. Amino acids: CASSLSSSNTGELFF. The chain employs TRBV11-2 and TRBJ2-2; D ambiguous. Germline CDR1 reads SGHAT; CDR2 reads FQNNGV. The CDR3 consists of 15 residues. Between the trimmed V and J ends, which lost 2 bases and 0 bases, there was a span of 7 bases.

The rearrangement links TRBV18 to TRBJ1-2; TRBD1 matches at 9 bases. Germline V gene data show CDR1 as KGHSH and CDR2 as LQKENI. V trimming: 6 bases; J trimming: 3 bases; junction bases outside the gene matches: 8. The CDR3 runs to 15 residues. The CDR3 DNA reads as TGTGCCAGCTCGCCTAACAGGGGGCAGGACTATGGCTACACCTTC. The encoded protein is CASSPNRGQDYGYTF. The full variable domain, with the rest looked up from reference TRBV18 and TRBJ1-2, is NAGVMQNPRHLVRRRGQEARLRCSPMKGHSHVYWYRQLPEEGLKFMVYLQKENIIDESGMPKERFSAEFPKEGPSILRIQQVVRGDSAAYFCASSPNRGQDYGYTFGSGTRLTVV.

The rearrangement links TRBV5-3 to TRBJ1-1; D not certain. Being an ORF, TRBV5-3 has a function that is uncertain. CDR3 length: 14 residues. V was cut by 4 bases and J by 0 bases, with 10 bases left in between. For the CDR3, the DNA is TGTGCCAGAAGCACCGGTCCCATGAACACTGAAGCTTTCTTT. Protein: CARSTGPMNTEAFF.

The CDR3 sequence is CASSPRSWLENTIYF. The CDR3 coding sequence is TGTGCCAGCAGTCCACGATCGTGGCTTGAAAACACCATATATTTT. This chain links TRBV28 with TRBJ1-3, with D unclear. V shed 5 bases and J shed 6 bases, with 17 bases lying between them. The CDR3 extends over 15 amino acids. Germline lookup yields CDR1 MDHEN and CDR2 SYDVKM.

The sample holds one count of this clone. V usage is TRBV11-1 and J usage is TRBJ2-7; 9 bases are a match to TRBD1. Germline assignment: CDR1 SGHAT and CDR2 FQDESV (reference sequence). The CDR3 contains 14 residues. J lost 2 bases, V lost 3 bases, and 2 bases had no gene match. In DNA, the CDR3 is TGTGCCAGCAGCTTCGACAGGGGGGCCTACGAGCAGTACTTC. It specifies CASSFDRGAYEQYF.

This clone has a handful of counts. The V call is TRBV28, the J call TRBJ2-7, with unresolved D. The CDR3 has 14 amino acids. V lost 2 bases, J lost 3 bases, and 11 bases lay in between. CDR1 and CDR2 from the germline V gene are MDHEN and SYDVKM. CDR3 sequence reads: CASSLRLLNYEQYF. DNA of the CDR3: TGTGCCAGCAGTTTAAGACTCCTAAACTACGAGCAGTACTTC. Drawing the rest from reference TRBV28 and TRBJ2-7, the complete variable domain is DVKVTQSSRYLVKRTGEKVFLECVQDMDHENMFWYRQDPGLGLRLIYFSYDVKMKEKGDIPEGYSVSREKKERFSLILESASTNQTSMYLCASSLRLLNYEQYFGPGTRLTVT.

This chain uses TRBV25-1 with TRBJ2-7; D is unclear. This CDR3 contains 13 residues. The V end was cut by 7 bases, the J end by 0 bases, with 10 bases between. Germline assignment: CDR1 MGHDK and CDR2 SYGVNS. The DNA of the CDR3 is TGTGCCAGCACCGCTCAGGTCTCCTACGAGCAGTACTTC. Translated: CASTAQVSYEQYF.

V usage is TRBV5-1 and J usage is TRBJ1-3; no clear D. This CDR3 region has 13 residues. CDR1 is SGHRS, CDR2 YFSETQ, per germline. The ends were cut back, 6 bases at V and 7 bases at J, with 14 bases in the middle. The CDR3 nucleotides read TGCGCCAGCACGCCCGGACCGGGGAACACCATATATTTT. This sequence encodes CASTPGPGNTIYF.

This CDR3 is CASSLMGLQTYEQYF. CDR3 coding DNA: TGTGCCAGCAGCTTGATGGGACTCCAGACCTACGAGCAGTACTTC. This chain links TRBV7-2 with TRBJ2-7; maybe TRBD2 (6 bases). The V gene's germline CDR1 is SGHTA and CDR2 FQGNSA. V was clipped by 3 bases and J by 2 bases, with 14 bases between them. The CDR3 covers 15 residues.

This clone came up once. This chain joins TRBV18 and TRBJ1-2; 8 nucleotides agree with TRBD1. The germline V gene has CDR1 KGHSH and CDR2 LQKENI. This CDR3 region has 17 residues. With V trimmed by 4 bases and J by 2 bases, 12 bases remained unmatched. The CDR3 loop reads CASSRGQGIDRNYGYTF. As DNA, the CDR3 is TGTGCCAGCTCACGAGGACAGGGAATTGACCGGAACTATGGCTACACCTTC.

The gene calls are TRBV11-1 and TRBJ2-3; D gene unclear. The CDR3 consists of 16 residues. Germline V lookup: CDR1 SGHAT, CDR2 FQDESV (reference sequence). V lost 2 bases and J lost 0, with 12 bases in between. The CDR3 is CASSLSRQISTDTQYF. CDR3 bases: TGTGCCAGCAGCTTAAGTCGCCAGATTAGCACAGATACGCAGTATTTT.

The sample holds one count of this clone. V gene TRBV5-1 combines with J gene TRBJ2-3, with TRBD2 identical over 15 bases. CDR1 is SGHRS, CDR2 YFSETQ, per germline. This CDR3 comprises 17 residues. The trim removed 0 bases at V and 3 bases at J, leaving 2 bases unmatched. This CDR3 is CASSLDGLAGGTDTQYF. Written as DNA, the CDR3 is TGCGCCAGCAGCTTGGACGGACTAGCGGGAGGGACAGATACGCAGTATTTT.

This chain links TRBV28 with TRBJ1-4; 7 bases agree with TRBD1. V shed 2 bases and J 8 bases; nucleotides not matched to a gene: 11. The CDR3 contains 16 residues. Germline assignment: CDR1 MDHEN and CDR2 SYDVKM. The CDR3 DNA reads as TGTGCCAGCAGTTTACCCAACATTCAACAGGGGGAAAAACTGTTTTTT. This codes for CASSLPNIQQGEKLFF. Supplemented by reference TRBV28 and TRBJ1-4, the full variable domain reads DVKVTQSSRYLVKRTGEKVFLECVQDMDHENMFWYRQDPGLGLRLIYFSYDVKMKEKGDIPEGYSVSREKKERFSLILESASTNQTSMYLCASSLPNIQQGEKLFFGSGTQLSVL.

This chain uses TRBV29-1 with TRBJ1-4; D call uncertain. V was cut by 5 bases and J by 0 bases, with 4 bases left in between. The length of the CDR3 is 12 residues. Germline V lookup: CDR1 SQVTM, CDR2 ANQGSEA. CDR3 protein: CSVLATNEKLFF. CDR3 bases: TGCAGCGTTCTTGCAACTAATGAAAAACTGTTTTTT.

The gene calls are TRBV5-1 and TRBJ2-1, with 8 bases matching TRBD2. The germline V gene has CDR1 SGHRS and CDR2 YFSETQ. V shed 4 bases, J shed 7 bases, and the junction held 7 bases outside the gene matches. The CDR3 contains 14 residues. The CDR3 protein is CASSILGTSNEQFF. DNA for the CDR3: TGCGCCAGCAGCATTTTAGGGACTAGTAATGAGCAGTTCTTC. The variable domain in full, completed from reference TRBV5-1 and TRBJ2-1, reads KAGVTQTPRYLIKTRGQQVTLSCSPISGHRSVSWYQQTPGQGLQFLFEYFSETQRNKGNFPGRFSGRQFSNSRSEMNVSTLELGDSALYLCASSILGTSNEQFFGPGTRLTVL.

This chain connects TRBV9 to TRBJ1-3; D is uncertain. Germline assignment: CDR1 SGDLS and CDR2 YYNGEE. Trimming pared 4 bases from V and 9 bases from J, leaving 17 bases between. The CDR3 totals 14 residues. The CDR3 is CASSHDGSIGTIYF. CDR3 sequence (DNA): TGTGCCAGCAGCCACGACGGGTCGATCGGCACCATATATTTT.

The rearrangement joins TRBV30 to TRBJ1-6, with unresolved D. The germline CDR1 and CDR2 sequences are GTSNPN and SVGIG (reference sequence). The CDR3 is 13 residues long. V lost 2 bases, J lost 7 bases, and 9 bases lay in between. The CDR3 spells CAWSTGENSPLHF. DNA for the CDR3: TGTGCCTGGAGTACGGGAGAAAATTCACCCCTCCACTTT.

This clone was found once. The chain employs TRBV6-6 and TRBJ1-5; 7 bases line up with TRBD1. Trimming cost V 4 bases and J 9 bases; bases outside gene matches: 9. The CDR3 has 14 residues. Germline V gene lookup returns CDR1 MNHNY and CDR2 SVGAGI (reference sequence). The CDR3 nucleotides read TGTGCCAGCAGTTCCCCGGACAGGCAAGGGCCCCAGCATTTT. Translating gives CASSSPDRQGPQHF.

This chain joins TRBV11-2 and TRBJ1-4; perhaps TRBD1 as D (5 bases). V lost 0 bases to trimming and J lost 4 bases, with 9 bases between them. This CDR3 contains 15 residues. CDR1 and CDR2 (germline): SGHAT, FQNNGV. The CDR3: CASSLEFQGNEKLFF. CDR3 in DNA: TGTGCCAGCAGCTTAGAGTTCCAGGGTAATGAAAAACTGTTTTTT.

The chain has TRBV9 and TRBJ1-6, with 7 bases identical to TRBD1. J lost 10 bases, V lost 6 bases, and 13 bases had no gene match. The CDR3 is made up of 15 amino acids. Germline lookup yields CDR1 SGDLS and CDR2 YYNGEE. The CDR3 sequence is CASNDRETAGSPLHF. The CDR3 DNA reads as TGTGCCAGCAACGACAGGGAAACGGCGGGCTCACCCCTCCACTTT.

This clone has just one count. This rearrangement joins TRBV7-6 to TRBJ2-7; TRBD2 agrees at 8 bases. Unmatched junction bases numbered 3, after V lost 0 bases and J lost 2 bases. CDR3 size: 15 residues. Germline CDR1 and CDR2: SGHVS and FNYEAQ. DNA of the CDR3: TGTGCCAGCAGCTTAGCCTCGGGAGGGACCTACGAGCAGTACTTC. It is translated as CASSLASGGTYEQYF.

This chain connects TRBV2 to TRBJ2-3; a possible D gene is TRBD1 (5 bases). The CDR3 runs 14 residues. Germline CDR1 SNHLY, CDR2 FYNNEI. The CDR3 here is CANKQGVSTDTQYF. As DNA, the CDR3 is TGTGCAAACAAGCAAGGGGTTAGCACAGATACGCAGTATTTT. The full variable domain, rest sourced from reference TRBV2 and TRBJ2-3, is EPEVTQTPSHQVTQMGQEVILRCVPISNHLYFYWYRQILGQKVEFLVSFYNNEISEKSEIFDDQFSVERPDGSNFTLKIRSTKLEDSAMYFCANKQGVSTDTQYFGPGTRLTVL.

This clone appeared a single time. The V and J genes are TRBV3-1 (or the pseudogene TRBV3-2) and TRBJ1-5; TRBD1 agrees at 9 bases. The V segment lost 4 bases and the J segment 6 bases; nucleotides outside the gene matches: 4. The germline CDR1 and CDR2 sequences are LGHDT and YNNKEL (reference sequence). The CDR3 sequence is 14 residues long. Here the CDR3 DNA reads TGTGCCAGCAGCCGGGGGACAGGGACTCAGCCCCAGCATTTT. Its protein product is CASSRGTGTQPQHF.

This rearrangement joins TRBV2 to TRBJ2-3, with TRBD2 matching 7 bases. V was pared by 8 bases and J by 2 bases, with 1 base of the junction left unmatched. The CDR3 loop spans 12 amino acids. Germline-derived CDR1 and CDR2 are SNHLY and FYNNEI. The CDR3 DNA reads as TGTGCCAGCCTAGCGGTCACAGATACGCAGTATTTT. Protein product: CASLAVTDTQYF.

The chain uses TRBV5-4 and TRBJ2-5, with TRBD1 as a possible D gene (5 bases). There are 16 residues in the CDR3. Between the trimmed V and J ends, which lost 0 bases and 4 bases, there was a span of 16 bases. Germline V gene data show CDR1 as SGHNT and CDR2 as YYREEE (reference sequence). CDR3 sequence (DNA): TGTGCCAGCAGCTTGGGTCTAGGGCAGGGCGGAGAGACCCAGTACTTC. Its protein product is CASSLGLGQGGETQYF.

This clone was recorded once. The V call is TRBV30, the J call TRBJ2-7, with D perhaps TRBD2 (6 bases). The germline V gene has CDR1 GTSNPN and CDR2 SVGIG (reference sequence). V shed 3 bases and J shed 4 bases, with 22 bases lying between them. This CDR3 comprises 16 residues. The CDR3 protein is CAWRFPPGRGVYEQYF. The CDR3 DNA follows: TGTGCCTGGAGATTCCCGCCGGGGCGGGGAGTTTACGAGCAGTACTTC.

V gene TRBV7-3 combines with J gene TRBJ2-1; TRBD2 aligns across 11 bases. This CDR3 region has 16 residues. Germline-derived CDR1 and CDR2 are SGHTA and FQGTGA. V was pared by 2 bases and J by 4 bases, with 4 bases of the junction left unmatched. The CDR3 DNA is TGTGCCAGCAGCTTATTCGGGACTAGCGGTTACAATGAGCAGTTCTTC. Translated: CASSLFGTSGYNEQFF.